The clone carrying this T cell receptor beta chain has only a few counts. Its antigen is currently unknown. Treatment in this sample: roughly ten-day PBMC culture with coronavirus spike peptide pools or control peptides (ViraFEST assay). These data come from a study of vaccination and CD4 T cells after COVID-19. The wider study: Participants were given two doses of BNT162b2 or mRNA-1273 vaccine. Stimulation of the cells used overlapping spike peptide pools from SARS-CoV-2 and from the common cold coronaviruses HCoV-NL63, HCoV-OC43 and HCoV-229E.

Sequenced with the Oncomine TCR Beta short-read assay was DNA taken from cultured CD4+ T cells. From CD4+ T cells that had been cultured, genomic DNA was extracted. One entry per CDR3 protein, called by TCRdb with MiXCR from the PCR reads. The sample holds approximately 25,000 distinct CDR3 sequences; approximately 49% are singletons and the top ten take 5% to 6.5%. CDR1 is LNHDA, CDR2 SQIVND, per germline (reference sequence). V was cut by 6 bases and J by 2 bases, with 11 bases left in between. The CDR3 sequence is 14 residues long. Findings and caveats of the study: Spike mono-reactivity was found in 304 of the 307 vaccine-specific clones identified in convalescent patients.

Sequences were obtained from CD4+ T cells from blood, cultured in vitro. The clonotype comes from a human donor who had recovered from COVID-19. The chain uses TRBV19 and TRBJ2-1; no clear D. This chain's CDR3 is CASRVGHPYNEQFF. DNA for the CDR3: TGTGCCAGTAGAGTCGGCCATCCCTACAATGAGCAGTTCTTC.